One and the same sample provided the 9 T cell receptor beta chains below, sequenced in a study of blood T cell repertoires in COVID-19. Assay: immunoSEQ multiplex PCR; the TCRdb copy retains only in-frame clones and omits some. The table lists around 250,000 clones, 89% of them singletons. Material for sequencing was peripheral blood. Receptors were obtained from a woman aged 40 to 55 who had recovered from COVID-19.

This clone has just one count. The chain is built from TRBV6-5 and TRBJ2-7; 12 nucleotides align to TRBD1. The CDR3 is made up of 15 amino acids. Germline values: CDR1 MNHEY, CDR2 SVGAGI. The V gene end was trimmed by 1 base and the J gene end by 6 bases; junction bases not matched to a gene: 4. The CDR3 loop is CASSYWGQGASEQYF. The DNA of the CDR3 is TGTGCCAGCAGTTACTGGGGACAGGGGGCAAGCGAGCAGTACTTC.

V is TRBV6-2 or TRBV6-3 and J is TRBJ2-5; no reliable D call. With 5 bases removed from V and 7 bases from J, the gap between germline ends came to 23 bases. CDR3 length equals 16 residues. Looked up from germline, CDR1 is MNHEY and CDR2 is SVGEGT. CDR3 coding DNA: TGTGCCAGCAGTCCCCCCAGATCTAGTTATGCCCGGACCCAGTACTTC. Protein product: CASSPPRSSYARTQYF.

In nucleotides, the CDR3 is TGCGCCAGCAGCTCGGACAGGGGGTTCAACGAGCAGTACTTC. It yields the protein CASSSDRGFNEQYF. This chain joins TRBV5-1 and TRBJ2-7, with 10 positions matching TRBD1. The CDR3 covers 14 residues. CDR1 and CDR2 from the germline V gene are SGHRS and YFSETQ. The V and J ends lost 3 bases and 5 bases, in that order; junction bases with no gene match: 5.

The V and J genes are TRBV5-6 and TRBJ2-3, with 7 bases that match TRBD2. This CDR3 contains 15 residues. Looked up from germline, CDR1 is SGHDT and CDR2 is YYEEEE. V dropped 4 bases and J dropped 0; count of bases not matched to a gene: 5. CDR3 nucleotide sequence: TGTGCCAGCAGCCTGGGACTACCTAGCACAGATACGCAGTATTTT. Its protein is CASSLGLPSTDTQYF.

V and J are TRBV24-1 and TRBJ1-1, with D tentatively TRBD1 (6 bases). V was pared by 2 bases and J by 8 bases, with 11 bases between. The germline CDR1 and CDR2 sequences are KGHDR and SFDVKD. CDR3 length: 13 residues. The DNA for the CDR3 is TGTGCCACCAGTGATTACTACAGGGAGGAAGCTTTCTTT. Translating it yields CATSDYYREEAFF.

The V call is TRBV28, the J call TRBJ1-6; 7 bases are a match to TRBD1. The ends lost 5 bases at V and 10 bases at J; junction bases unmatched: 8. In germline, CDR1 is MDHEN, CDR2 SYDVKM. This CDR3 has 14 residues. The CDR3 region is CASSASGQLSPLHF. The CDR3 bases are TGTGCCAGCAGTGCCTCGGGACAGCTCTCACCCCTCCACTTT.

Only one count was recorded for this clone. The chain has TRBV6-5 and TRBJ2-5, with D perhaps TRBD2 (5 bases). V lost 4 bases and J 4 bases, leaving 13 bases between the germline ends. CDR1 is MNHEY and CDR2 is SVGAGI in the germline V gene. This CDR3 comprises 14 residues. CDR3 coding DNA: TGTGCCAGCAGTTCTTATGGTGAGGGAGAGACCCAGTACTTC. It translates to CASSSYGEGETQYF.

V is TRBV6-2 or TRBV6-3 and J is TRBJ1-3, with D perhaps matching TRBD1 (5 bases). The CDR3 runs 15 residues. Trimming shortened V by 2 bases and J by 2 bases, and 10 bases separated the two germline ends. Germline V gene sequence: CDR1 MNHEY, CDR2 SVGEGT. The CDR3 sequence is CASSYAPRAGNTIYF. CDR3 nucleotides: TGTGCCAGCAGTTACGCGCCCAGGGCTGGAAACACCATATATTTT.

This clone occurred once. The V gene is TRBV4-2, the J gene TRBJ1-2, with TRBD1 matching 10 bases. The V and J ends lost 3 bases and 7 bases, in that order; junction bases with no gene match: 8. The CDR3 consists of 15 residues. Germline CDR1 reads LGHNA; CDR2 reads YNFKEQ. This CDR3 reads CASSQAGQGVFGYTF. CDR3 sequence (DNA): TGTGCCAGCAGCCAGGCCGGACAGGGGGTATTTGGCTACACCTTC.